This T cell receptor beta chain was documented in a study of blood T cell repertoires in COVID-19. Sequencing was performed with immunoSEQ multiplex PCR; in TCRdb, only in-frame clones are kept and a portion is missing. The table lists about 250,000 clones, around four fifths of them singletons. Trimming shortened V by 10 bases and J by 0 bases, and 7 bases separated the two germline ends. Germline lookup yields CDR1 MNHEY and CDR2 SVGAGI. The CDR3 has 13 amino acids. This receptor was obtained from a woman aged 55-70 years with active or convalescent COVID-19. Sequencing was carried out using peripheral blood. This chain uses TRBV6-5 with TRBJ1-6; D is unresolved. Here the CDR3 reads CATRSSYNSPLHF. The CDR3 coding sequence is TGTGCCACCCGGAGCTCCTATAATTCACCCCTCCACTTT.